The text below deals with one T cell receptor (beta chain). Its antigen is unknown. The same CDR3 can be traced to other DNA sequences in this sample. This entry belongs to a study of CD8+ T cells in alopecia areata. About the research overall: The study gave treated patients oral tofacitinib at 5 to 10 mg twice daily. Tofacitinib ran for 6 to 18 months before 6 months off drug. Scoring treated patients' severity relied on the percentage of scalp area affected. General study findings and limits: Having one nonresponder leaves uncertain how baseline CD8+ expansion relates to response.

Treatment of the sample: oral pan-JAK inhibitor, 5-10 mg twice daily. V was pared by 0 bases and J by 4 bases, with 7 bases between. The CDR3 runs 12 residues. The V gene's germline CDR1 is GTSNPN and CDR2 SVGIG (reference sequence). RNA was isolated and reverse transcribed to cDNA, the sequencing template. TCRdb's table, derived via immunoSEQ multiplex PCR, lists solely in-frame clones and lacks some. The data contain around 200,000 clones, 60% of them singletons. The clonotype originates from a human donor with alopecia areata. This chain uses TRBV30 with TRBJ2-7, with D unresolved. The sample was CD4+ T cells sorted from blood, taken at week 4, from a patient treated with tofacitinib. The CDR3 region has the DNA TGTGCCTGGAGTGTCCTGGGTTACGAGCAGTACTTC. This encodes CAWSVLGYEQYF.